The next 19 T cell receptor beta chains were all read from a single sample in a study of cytomegalovirus exposure and HLA in healthy donors. Primers: 60 Vbeta forward and 13 Jbeta reverse. TCRdb's table, derived via immunoSEQ multiplex PCR, lists solely in-frame clones and lacks some. The sample includes roughly 140,000 clones, over 55% of them seen just once. Sequencing was done on a sample of PBMCs. The receptors here all came from a man aged 35 to 55 in good health and CMV-seronegative.

This rearrangement joins TRBV7-8 to TRBJ2-7; 9 bases are shared with TRBD1. V was pared by 5 bases and J by 3 bases, with 11 bases of the junction left unmatched. This CDR3 region has 16 residues. Germline V lookup: CDR1 SGHVS, CDR2 FQNEAQ. CDR3 sequence: CASSTTPGTGNYEQYF. DNA of the CDR3: TGTGCCAGCAGCACCACGCCCGGGACAGGGAACTACGAGCAGTACTTC.

The rearrangement links TRBV5-1 to TRBJ1-2, with 7 bases lining up with TRBD1. V dropped 8 bases and J dropped 2; count of bases not matched to a gene: 9. The CDR3 totals 14 residues. Germline V gives CDR1 SGHRS, CDR2 YFSETQ. CDR3 residues: CASYIGGTNYGYTF. As DNA, the CDR3 is TGCGCCAGTTACATAGGGGGCACCAACTATGGCTACACCTTC.

V usage is TRBV2 and J usage is TRBJ1-2; D is ambiguous. This CDR3 region has 13 residues. The germline V and J ends were trimmed by 8 bases and 8 bases, with 18 bases remaining between them. CDR1 is SNHLY, CDR2 FYNNEI, per germline. The CDR3 here is CASAPGRELGYTF. The CDR3 DNA is TGTGCCAGCGCGCCGGGCCGGGAGTTAGGCTACACCTTC.

The DNA of the CDR3 is TGCAGCGTTGTCCCAGGGGGGACAGATACGCAGTATTTT. Protein: CSVVPGGTDTQYF. The chain recombines TRBV29-1 with TRBJ2-3; weak D call: TRBD1 (7 bases). Trimming cost V 4 bases and J 3 bases, with 11 bases left between them. The CDR3 totals 13 residues. CDR1 is SQVTM and CDR2 is ANQGSEA in the germline V gene.

The chain employs TRBV14 and TRBJ2-7; D is unresolved. CDR1 and CDR2 (germline): SGHDN, FVKESK. There are 15 residues in the CDR3. Trimming pared 4 bases from V and 2 bases from J, leaving 15 bases between. CDR3 residues: CASSPMFGPTYEQYF. Written as DNA, the CDR3 is TGTGCCAGCAGCCCAATGTTTGGGCCCACCTACGAGCAGTACTTC.

J is TRBJ1-4 and V is TRBV9; D is undetermined. The CDR3 runs to 15 residues. The V end lost 4 bases, the J end lost 4 bases, and 14 bases lay between the germline ends. The germline V gene encodes CDR1 SGDLS and CDR2 YYNGEE. This chain's CDR3 is CASSPAGSYNEKLFF. CDR3 nucleotide sequence: TGTGCCAGCAGCCCTGCAGGCAGCTATAATGAAAAACTGTTTTTT.

The genes are TRBV4-1 and TRBJ2-2, with 7 bases that match TRBD1. This CDR3 region has 17 residues. The ends lost 2 bases at V and 4 bases at J; junction bases unmatched: 10. CDR1 and CDR2 from the germline V gene are MGHRA and YSYEKL. CDR3 loop: CASSQPRQGIGTGELFF. CDR3 DNA sequence: TGCGCCAGCAGCCAACCGAGACAGGGAATCGGCACCGGGGAGCTGTTTTTT.

V gene TRBV7-8 combines with J gene TRBJ1-3, with a tentative D call TRBD1 (5 bases). Looked up from germline, CDR1 is SGHVS and CDR2 is FQNEAQ. V lost 2 bases, J lost 0 bases, and 8 bases lay in between. This CDR3 spans 15 amino acids. Here the CDR3 DNA reads TGTGCCAGCAGCTTAACAGGACCCTCTGGAAACACCATATATTTT. This encodes CASSLTGPSGNTIYF.

The table lists this clone with a few counts. The rearrangement joins TRBV7-8 to TRBJ2-1, with 8 bases aligning to TRBD2. The CDR3 totals 19 residues. Germline trimming cut 0 bases from V and 4 bases from J; bases unmatched to any gene: 14. The V gene's germline CDR1 is SGHVS and CDR2 FQNEAQ. The CDR3 loop is CASSLAVGRASVGYNEQFF. In DNA, the CDR3 is TGTGCCAGCAGCTTAGCGGTCGGGAGGGCCTCAGTGGGTTACAATGAGCAGTTCTTC.

The chain has TRBV9 and TRBJ2-7, with 10 nucleotides matching TRBD2. Germline CDR1 reads SGDLS; CDR2 reads YYNGEE. The CDR3 is made up of 14 amino acids. The trim removed 0 bases at V and 6 bases at J, leaving 3 bases unmatched. CDR3 DNA sequence: TGTGCCAGCAGCGTAGGGAGCGGGGGGGGCGAGCAGTACTTC. Translation: CASSVGSGGGEQYF.

The chain joins TRBV27 to TRBJ2-2; 10 bases align to TRBD2. Unmatched junction bases numbered 8, after V lost 6 bases and J lost 7 bases. Germline V gene lookup returns CDR1 MNHEY and CDR2 SMNVEV (reference sequence). This CDR3 comprises 15 residues. The CDR3: CASSFLAGVVGELFF. CDR3 DNA sequence: TGTGCCAGCAGCTTCCTAGCGGGAGTGGTCGGGGAGCTGTTTTTT.

The gene calls are TRBV7-9 and TRBJ2-7; D is possibly TRBD2 (6 bases). The CDR3 covers 15 residues. From germline, CDR1 is SEHNR and CDR2 FQNEAQ (reference sequence). Trimming pared 5 bases from V and 2 bases from J, leaving 16 bases between. CDR3 DNA: TGTGCCAGCAGCCCCCGACCGGGACTTACCTACGAGCAGTACTTC. Translating gives CASSPRPGLTYEQYF.

This sequence joins TRBV13 and TRBJ2-7, with TRBD2 matching over 15 bases. Losses at the gene ends were 4 bases for V and 6 bases for J; bases not matched to a gene: 1. Germline V gives CDR1 PRHDT, CDR2 FYEKMQ (reference sequence). There are 14 residues in the CDR3. The CDR3 DNA is TGTGCCAGCAGCTCGGGACTAGCGGGAGGCGAGCAGTACTTC. This gives the protein CASSSGLAGGEQYF.

This clone appeared a single time. The chain employs TRBV10-2 and TRBJ2-1, with 11 bases lining up with TRBD2. Losses at the gene ends were 8 bases for V and 13 bases for J; bases not matched to a gene: 19. The length of the CDR3 is 16 residues. CDR1 WSHSY and CDR2 SAAADI come from the germline V gene. The CDR3: CASGQISGRAGCSQFF. The CDR3 nucleotides are TGCGCCAGCGGACAAATTAGCGGGAGGGCCGGGTGCAGCCAGTTCTTC.

V gene TRBV19 combines with J gene TRBJ1-2; D is perhaps TRBD1 (5 bases). The CDR3 totals 15 residues. Germline lookup yields CDR1 LNHDA and CDR2 SQIVND (reference sequence). The V end lost 5 bases, the J end lost 2 bases, and 15 bases lay between the germline ends. The DNA of the CDR3 is TGTGCCAGTAGTCCTTCGGCAGGACAAAACTATGGCTACACCTTC. Translated: CASSPSAGQNYGYTF.

CDR3 coding DNA: TGTGCCAGCAGTGTTTGGGACAGAACAGATACGCAGTATTTT. Translation: CASSVWDRTDTQYF. The V and J genes are TRBV6-6 and TRBJ2-3, with 7 bases aligning to TRBD1. V was pared by 5 bases and J by 3 bases, with 5 bases of the junction left unmatched. The CDR3 length is 14 residues. From germline, CDR1 is MNHNY and CDR2 SVGAGI (reference sequence).

The rearrangement links TRBV9 to TRBJ2-3, with TRBD2 matching 7 bases. CDR3 length: 13 residues. Germline CDR1 is SGDLS and CDR2 is YYNGEE. Germline trimming cut 4 bases from V and 11 bases from J; bases unmatched to any gene: 10. CDR3 amino acids: CASSSDLGEGQYF. As DNA, the CDR3 is TGTGCCAGCAGCTCCGACCTAGGGGAGGGGCAGTATTTT.

This chain links TRBV11-2 with TRBJ2-3; weak D call: TRBD2 (7 bases). CDR1 is SGHAT and CDR2 is FQNNGV in the germline V gene. V was trimmed by 2 bases and J by 1 base, leaving 10 bases between them. The CDR3 contains 15 residues. Here the CDR3 reads CASSLRGAGTDTQYF. CDR3 DNA sequence: TGTGCCAGCAGCTTACGGGGGGCCGGCACAGATACGCAGTATTTT. The whole variable domain, remainder taken from reference TRBV11-2 and TRBJ2-3, is EAGVAQSPRYKIIEKRQSVAFWCNPISGHATLYWYQQILGQGPKLLIQFQNNGVVDDSQLPKDRFSAERLKGVDSTLKIQPAKLEDSAVYLCASSLRGAGTDTQYFGPGTRLTVL.

Of note for this clone: Different DNA sequences within this sample yield the same CDR3. V usage is TRBV5-1 and J usage is TRBJ2-2, with D tentatively TRBD1 (5 bases). This CDR3 region has 15 residues. Germline CDR1 SGHRS, CDR2 YFSETQ. Trimming pared 1 base from V and 0 bases from J, leaving 7 bases between. CDR3 region: CASSLQGANTGELFF. In DNA form, the CDR3 reads TGCGCCAGCAGCTTGCAAGGGGCGAACACCGGGGAGCTGTTTTTT. The whole variable domain, remainder taken from reference TRBV5-1 and TRBJ2-2, is KAGVTQTPRYLIKTRGQQVTLSCSPISGHRSVSWYQQTPGQGLQFLFEYFSETQRNKGNFPGRFSGRQFSNSRSEMNVSTLELGDSALYLCASSLQGANTGELFFGEGSRLTVL.